The clone carrying this TCR beta chain showed up many times. This CDR3 has 14 residues. The V gene lost 8 bases and the J gene lost 5 bases, with 15 bases spanning the gap. Germline assignment: CDR1 MNHEY and CDR2 SVGEGT. The data stem from a study of T-cell memory formation after mild COVID-19. One entry per CDR3 protein results from TCRdb running MiXCR on the 5' RACE reads. The sample holds approximately 350,000 distinct CDR3 sequences; around 14% are singletons and the top ten take roughly 22%. Sequencing input: PBMCs or a T cell subset sorted from them (not recorded which). J is TRBJ2-2 and V is TRBV6-2 or TRBV6-3; tentative D call: TRBD2 (6 bases). This clonotype originated in a man younger than 35 who had mild COVID-19 (a few samples of this study predate the infection). Cell type and time point are not known. In DNA form, the CDR3 reads TGTGCCAGCGGAATACCCGGGAGTACCGGGGAGCTGTTTTTT. Translating it yields CASGIPGSTGELFF.